This paragraph reports one T cell receptor beta chain. The data derive from a study of blood T cell repertoires in COVID-19. Study summary: Acute and convalescent COVID-19 specimens originated in the United States, Italy and Spain. The analysed material was cDNA or gDNA that came from T cells, B-cell-depleted T cells, or PBMCs.

The CDR3 is made up of 15 amino acids. CDR1 and CDR2 (germline): KGHDR, SFDVKD. V gave up 3 bases and J gave up 5 bases; unmatched junction bases: 7. Original processing notes: Reference gene primer amplification yielded estimated nucleated cell counts. The data were produced by immunoSEQ multiplex PCR, yet TCRdb's version contains in-frame clones alone and is incomplete. The DNA was the basis for D and trimming; V, J and clone size are from that table. Found here are 120,000 or so clones, roughly four fifths of them singletons; the top ten hold about 10%. Sequencing used peripheral blood. The chain carries TRBV24-1 and TRBJ1-1; 8 bases fit TRBD1. The clonotype originates from a man aged 55 to 70 with acute or convalescent COVID-19. The CDR3 DNA reads TGTGCCACCAGTGATCCCTCGACAGGGGAGACTGAAGCTTTCTTT. The encoded protein is CATSDPSTGETEAFF.